What follows describes a single TCR beta chain. All sequencing subjects had displayed CD8+CD57+ cell expansion on flow cytometry. CDR3 and TCR beta VDJ profiling relied on genomic DNA as the template. TCRdb called the reads again in MiXCR, with one record for every CDR3 protein. The sample includes just over 200,000 distinct CDR3 sequences, less than 75% of them seen just once. This CDR3 region has 14 residues. Germline V gene lookup returns CDR1 DFQATT and CDR2 SNEGSKA (reference sequence). The germline V and J ends were trimmed by 0 bases and 2 bases, with 11 bases remaining between them. The data originate from a study of CD8+CD57+ T cells in acquired aplastic anemia.

This receptor was obtained from a human donor with aplastic anemia. The chain combines TRBV20-1 with TRBJ2-7; no reliable D call. Specimen: sorted CD4+, CD8+, or CD8+CD57+ T cells (not recorded which) from PBMCs. The CDR3 DNA reads TGCAGTGCTAGAGATCTGGGGTCTACCTACGAGCAGTACTTC. Translated: CSARDLGSTYEQYF.